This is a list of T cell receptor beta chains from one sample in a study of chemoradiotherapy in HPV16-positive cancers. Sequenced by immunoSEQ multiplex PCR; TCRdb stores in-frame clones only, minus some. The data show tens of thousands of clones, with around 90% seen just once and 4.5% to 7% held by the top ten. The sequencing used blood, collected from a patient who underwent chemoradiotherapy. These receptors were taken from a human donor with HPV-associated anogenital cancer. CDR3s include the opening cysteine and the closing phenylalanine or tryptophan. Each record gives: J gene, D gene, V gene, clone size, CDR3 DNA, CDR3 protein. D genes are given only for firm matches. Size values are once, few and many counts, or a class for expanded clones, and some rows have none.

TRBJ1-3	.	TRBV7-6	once	TGTGCCAGCAGCGCAGAGAACTCTGGAAACACCATATATTTT	CASSAENSGNTIYF
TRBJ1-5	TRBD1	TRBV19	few	TGTGCCAGTAGTCAGGGGGTTCGGGCCCAGCATTTT	CASSQGVRAQHF
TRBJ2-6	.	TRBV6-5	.	TGTGCCAGTAGCCGCTCTGGGGCCAACGTCCTGACTTTC	CASSRSGANVLTF
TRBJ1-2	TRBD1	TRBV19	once	TGTGCCAGTGCCGAGACCGGGACAGGGTGGAGATGGACTAGTTATGGGAGCTATGGCTACACCTTC	CASAETGTGWRWTSYGSYGYTF
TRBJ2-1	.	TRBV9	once	TGTGCCAGCAGCTCAATTCTCAATGAGCAGTTCTTC	CASSSILNEQFF
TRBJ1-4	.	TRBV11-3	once	TGTGCCAGCAGAAGTAGTATCAGGGGAAATGAAAAACTGTTTTTT	CASRSSIRGNEKLFF
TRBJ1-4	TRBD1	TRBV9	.	TGTGCCAGCAGCGCCGACCCCAGGGGGTCGGGTGAAAAACTGTTTTTT	CASSADPRGSGEKLFF
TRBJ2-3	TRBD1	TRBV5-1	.	TGCGCCAGCCGAGAAGGGGGCAGGGGCACAGATACGCAGTATTTT	CASREGGRGTDTQYF
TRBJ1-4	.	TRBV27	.	TGTGCCAGCACCGAGAGGGGGGACCCAGGGTGGATTAATGAAAAACTGTTTTTT	CASTERGDPGWINEKLFF
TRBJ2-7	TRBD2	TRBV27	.	TGTGCCAGCAGTTTACCCGGTCTAGCGGGAGGTAGCGAGCAGTACTTC	CASSLPGLAGGSEQYF
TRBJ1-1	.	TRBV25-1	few	TGTGCCAGCAGTGAGATGAGGGCTTTCTTT	CASSEMRAFF
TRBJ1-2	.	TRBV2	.	TGTGCCAGCAGTGAATTGGGCAGATCTAACTATGGCTACACCTTC	CASSELGRSNYGYTF
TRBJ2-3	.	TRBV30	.	TGTGCCTGGAGTGTAGGCAGCACAGATACGCAGTATTTT	CAWSVGSTDTQYF
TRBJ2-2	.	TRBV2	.	TGTGCCAGCACCCTAACCCGGTACACCGGGGAGCTGTTTTTT	CASTLTRYTGELFF
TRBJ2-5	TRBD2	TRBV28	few	TGTGCCAGCACCCGGACTAGCGGGGGCCAAGAGACCCAGTACTTC	CASTRTSGGQETQYF
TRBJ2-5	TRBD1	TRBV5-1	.	TGCGCCAGCAGCATCGGGACAGGGCCGTACCAAGAGACCCAGTACTTC	CASSIGTGPYQETQYF
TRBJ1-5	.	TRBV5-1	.	TGCGCCACCGGGGTCGGGGATATTAGTCAGCCCCAGCATTTT	CATGVGDISQPQHF
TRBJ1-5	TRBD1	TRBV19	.	TGTGCCAGTAGTATCGGACAGGGGTTTAGCAATCAGCCCCAGCATTTT	CASSIGQGFSNQPQHF
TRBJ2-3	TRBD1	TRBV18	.	TGTGCCAGCTCACCTAACCAGGGGGCTGATACGCAGTATTTT	CASSPNQGADTQYF
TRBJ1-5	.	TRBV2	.	TGTGCCAGCAGTGAAACGGGGTTGGATCAGCCCCAGCATTTT	CASSETGLDQPQHF
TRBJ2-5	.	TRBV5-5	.	TGTGCCAGCAGCTTGGCCGAGACCCAGTACTTC	CASSLAETQYF
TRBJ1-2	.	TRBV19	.	TGTGCCAGTAGTATCGGACAGAACAACTATGGCTACACCTTC	CASSIGQNNYGYTF
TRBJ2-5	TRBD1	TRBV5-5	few	TGTGCCAGCAGCTTGAAGTTTGGGACGGGGCCAGGGGGATCGGAGACCCAGTACTTC	CASSLKFGTGPGGSETQYF
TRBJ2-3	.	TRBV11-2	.	TGTGCCAGCAGCTTATCCCCCCCAGGTACGCAGTATTTT	CASSLSPPGTQYF
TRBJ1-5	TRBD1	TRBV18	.	TGTGCCAGCTCACCTCAGGGGGCGAGTACTCAGCCCCAGCATTTT	CASSPQGASTQPQHF
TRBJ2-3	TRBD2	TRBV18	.	TGTGCCAGCTCACCACGGACTAGCGGGGGGGTGATCGGGTCCTCAGCAGATACGCAGTATTTT	CASSPRTSGGVIGSSADTQYF
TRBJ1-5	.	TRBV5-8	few	TGTGCCAGCAGCTTGGGTTCCCAGCCGGGGAATCAGCCCCAGCATTTT	CASSLGSQPGNQPQHF
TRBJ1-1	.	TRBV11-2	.	TGTGCCAGCAGCTTATTGGCAGGCAGGAGGAACACTGAAGCTTTCTTT	CASSLLAGRRNTEAFF
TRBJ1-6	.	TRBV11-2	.	TGTGCCAGCAGCTTAGAATGGGGGCGTAATTCACCCCTCCACTTT	CASSLEWGRNSPLHF
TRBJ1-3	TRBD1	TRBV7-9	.	TGTGCCAGCAGCCCCCCCGGGACAGGGCGCGGAAACACCATATATTTT	CASSPPGTGRGNTIYF
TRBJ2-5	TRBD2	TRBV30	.	TGTGCCTGGGGGACTAGCGGGGGGATACAAGAGACCCAGTACTTC	CAWGTSGGIQETQYF
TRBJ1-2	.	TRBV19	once	TGTGCCAGTAGTATTTACGGTATTGGAGCTAACTATGGCTACACCTTC	CASSIYGIGANYGYTF
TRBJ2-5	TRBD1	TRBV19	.	TGTGCCAGTAGTAAAGGGACAGGGGGGCCTCGAGAGACCCAGTACTTC	CASSKGTGGPRETQYF
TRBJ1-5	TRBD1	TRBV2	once	TGTGCCAGCACTGGAGGGGGGACAGGGGGTCAGCCCCAGCATTTT	CASTGGGTGGQPQHF
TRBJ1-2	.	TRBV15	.	TGTGCCACCAGCCTGACAGAATCGCTCTATGGCTACACCTTC	CATSLTESLYGYTF
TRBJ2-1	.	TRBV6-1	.	TGTGCCAGCAGTTCAGGACCAGGGGCTGCCAATGAGCAGTTCTTC	CASSSGPGAANEQFF
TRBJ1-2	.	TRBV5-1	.	TGCGCCAGCAGCTTGGCCATATCAGGGCAAGATGGCTACACCTTC	CASSLAISGQDGYTF
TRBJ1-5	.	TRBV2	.	TGTGCCAGCAGTGAAGCCAGTGGGACCATACATCAGCCCCAGCATTTT	CASSEASGTIHQPQHF
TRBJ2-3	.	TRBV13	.	TGTGCCAGCAGCCCAACTAGGGTGGGCGGCACAGATACGCAGTATTTT	CASSPTRVGGTDTQYF